The 10 T cell receptor beta chains below come from one sample, sequenced in a study of CD8 T cells in ankylosing spondylitis. TCRdb passed the 5' RACE reads through MiXCR, listing each CDR3 protein once. The repertoire holds about 360,000 distinct CDR3 sequences, with 20% to 25% as singletons. Sequenced input: blood, either unsorted or a sorted T cell fraction (not recorded which). The receptors here all came from a male donor with ankylosing spondylitis or in good health (not recorded which).

CDR3 amino acids: CASSEDTSGGYEQFF. As DNA, the CDR3 is TGTGCCAGCAGTGAGGACACTAGCGGGGGTTATGAGCAGTTCTTC. The rearrangement joins TRBV6-1 to TRBJ2-1, with TRBD2 identical over 11 bases. V was pared by 3 bases and J by 8 bases, with 6 bases of the junction left unmatched. This CDR3 has 15 amino acids. The V gene's germline CDR1 is MNHNS and CDR2 SASEGT.

This chain links TRBV21-1 with TRBJ2-1; the table names TRBD2, a call not compared with the DNA. TRBV21-1 is reported as a pseudogene. The CDR3 has 17 amino acids. CDR3 sequence (DNA): TGTGCCAGCAGCGATTGGACTAGCGACAGGGAGCACGCTGAGCAGTTCTTC. Translating it yields CASSDWTSDREHAEQFF.

Comments on this clonotype: At one end, the junction sequence differs from germline, possibly due to a read error. J is TRBJ2-3 and V is TRBV29-1; D is unresolved. This CDR3 contains 13 residues. Germline CDR1 is SQVTM and CDR2 is ANQGSEA. The CDR3 bases are TGCAGCGTTGAAGAGCAGAGCACAAATACGCAGTATTTT. It codes for CSVEEQSTNTQYF.

A few counts support this clonotype. V and J are TRBV18 and TRBJ2-7; perhaps TRBD1 as D (5 bases). Germline-derived CDR1 and CDR2 are KGHSH and LQKENI. V shed 1 base and J shed 3 bases, with 10 bases lying between them. The CDR3 runs to 14 residues. The CDR3 loop is CASSPLGQGYEQYF. CDR3 DNA sequence: TGTGCCAGCTCACCACTAGGGCAGGGCTACGAGCAGTACTTC.

The chain links TRBV12-3 or TRBV12-4 to TRBJ2-3; D perhaps matches TRBD2 (5 bases). The CDR3 is 14 residues long. Trimming took 9 bases from V and 6 from J, leaving 19 bases between them. CDR3: CARPQAGLGDTQYF. The CDR3 DNA is TGTGCCAGGCCCCAGGCGGGCTTGGGGGATACGCAGTATTTT.

The chain employs TRBV29-1 and TRBJ2-1; 9 bases line up with TRBD2. The germline gives CDR1 SQVTM, CDR2 ANQGSEA. Unmatched junction bases numbered 13, after V lost 4 bases and J lost 3 bases. CDR3 length: 17 amino acids. The CDR3 protein is CSVGAEPLAGHYNEQFF. The CDR3 DNA follows: TGCAGCGTTGGCGCCGAACCTCTAGCGGGGCACTACAATGAGCAGTTCTTC.

The chain couples TRBV12-3 or TRBV12-4 to TRBJ2-3; TRBD2 might be the D (5 bases). Trimming removed 4 bases at V and 2 bases at J, with 16 bases between. The CDR3 consists of 16 residues. The CDR3 reads CASSSPQDLNTDTQYF. Here the CDR3 DNA reads TGTGCCAGCAGTTCGCCCCAGGACTTAAACACAGATACGCAGTATTTT.

The chain joins TRBV7-9 to TRBJ2-5; 8 bases are a match to TRBD1. The germline gives CDR1 SEHNR, CDR2 FQNEAQ (reference sequence). CDR3 length: 14 amino acids. After removal of 5 bases from V and 5 bases from J, the junction contained 7 bases not matched to a gene. The chain's CDR3 is CASSPKGQAETQYF. DNA for the CDR3: TGTGCCAGCAGCCCGAAGGGACAGGCGGAGACCCAGTACTTC.

This clonotype appeared a few times. The genes are TRBV6-5 and TRBJ2-3, with 10 bases identical to TRBD2. The V segment lost 0 bases and the J segment 5 bases; nucleotides outside the gene matches: 8. This CDR3 comprises 17 residues. The germline gives CDR1 MNHEY, CDR2 SVGAGI. The DNA for the CDR3 is TGTGCCAGCAGTTACTCGCCCACTAGCGGGGACGGAGATACGCAGTATTTT. Its translation is CASSYSPTSGDGDTQYF.

This clonotype was found a few times. The gene calls are TRBV7-9 and TRBJ2-3; no clear D. Germline CDR1 and CDR2: SEHNR and FQNEAQ (reference sequence). The CDR3 contains 13 residues. Trimming stripped 6 bases from V and 2 bases from J, with 9 bases between. CDR3: CASRGRDTDTQYF. The CDR3 DNA follows: TGTGCCAGCAGGGGCCGAGACACAGATACGCAGTATTTT.